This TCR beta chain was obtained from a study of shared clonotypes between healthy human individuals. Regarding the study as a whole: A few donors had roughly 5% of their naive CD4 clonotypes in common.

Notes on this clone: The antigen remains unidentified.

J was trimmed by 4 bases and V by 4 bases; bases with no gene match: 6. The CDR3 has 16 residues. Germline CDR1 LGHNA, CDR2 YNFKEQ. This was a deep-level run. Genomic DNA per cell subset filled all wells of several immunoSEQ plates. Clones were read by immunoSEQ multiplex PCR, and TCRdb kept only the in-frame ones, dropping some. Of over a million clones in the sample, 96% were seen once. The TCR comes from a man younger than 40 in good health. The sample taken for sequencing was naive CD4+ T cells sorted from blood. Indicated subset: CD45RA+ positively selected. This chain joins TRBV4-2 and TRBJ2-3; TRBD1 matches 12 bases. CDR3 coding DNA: TGTGCCAGCAGCCTTAGGGACAGGGGGCTATCAGATACGCAGTATTTT. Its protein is CASSLRDRGLSDTQYF.